What follows is one TCR beta chain and its context. The antigen is unknown. For the second PCR, which ran for roughly 7 to 11 cycles, a sample-barcoded 5' primer and a J-beta primer mix were used. Via MiXCR, TCRdb re-called the 5' RACE reads, giving one row per CDR3 protein. The sample records approximately 1.5 million distinct CDR3 sequences, roughly 32% being singletons. This sample stems from a study of blood T cells in healthy people across ages. Whole-study results and caveats: When set beside aged donors, long-lived donors presented more naive CD4+ cells and higher diversity. Leaving the PBMCs unsorted stopped any conclusive comparison of naive versus antigen-experienced cells.

Trimming stripped 0 bases from V and 5 bases from J, with 19 bases between. CDR1 is LGHDT, CDR2 YNNKEL, per germline (reference sequence). This CDR3 region has 17 residues. This receptor was identified in a woman aged 25 to 39 in good health. The sample comprised blood. The chain recombines TRBV3-1 with TRBJ2-5; D might be TRBD2 (7 bases). The CDR3 DNA follows: TGTGCCAGCAGCCAAGATTTGGGGGGGGGCCCGGAGGAGACCCAGTACTTC. Translating gives CASSQDLGGGPEETQYF.